In its sample, the clone carrying this TCR beta chain was seen a few times. Its antigen remains unidentified. This specimen comes from a study of metastatic and nonmetastatic thyroid tumors. Study as a whole: The comparison covered peripheral blood and tumor or nodule tissue in malignant and benign thyroid patients. Notes on the study in general: Compared with benign nodules, malignant thyroid tumors were reported to have significantly higher TCR beta diversity in both blood and tumor.

CDR1 MNHEY and CDR2 SVGEGT come from the germline V gene. V lost 2 bases to trimming and J lost 3 bases, with 11 bases between them. The CDR3 is 14 amino acids. In the study's own analysis: The authors used CDR3 differences across clinicopathological groups to build a distant-metastasis classifier for papillary thyroid cancer. With MiXCR, TCRdb reprocessed the PCR reads. The authors' filters were not applied to this entry. The sample lists approximately 40,000 clones, around half occurring once. Patients had received no treatment of any kind before thyroid surgery. The source material was tumor tissue. This clonotype originated in a male donor with papillary thyroid cancer or a benign thyroid nodule (not recorded which). Some clones in this sample may be carry-over from other donors' samples. V usage is TRBV6-2 or TRBV6-3 and J usage is TRBJ2-7, with D unresolved. The CDR3 nucleotides read TGTGCCAGCAGTTACGCCAACAGAATCTACGAGCAGTACTTC. It specifies CASSYANRIYEQYF.